This TCR beta chain originates from a study of blood T cell repertoires in COVID-19 (TCRdb year 2020). Context from the whole study: Samples from collaborators originated in the United States, Italy and Spain and spanned both the acute and convalescent phases of COVID-19. The material from the prospective study consisted of cDNA or gDNA derived from T cells, B-cell-depleted T cells, or PBMCs. Deeply sampled blood TCRbeta repertoires from subjects exposed to, actively infected with, or recovered from COVID-19 were included in the dataset. The repertoires were released in a freely available public database intended as a resource for research on the immune response to SARS-CoV-2. The samples were drawn from two sources: the first 160 participants of the ongoing ImmuneRACE study, and 1,000 to 1,500 subjects contributed by 6 global collaborators. Sample metadata almost always included a de-identified subject ID, COVID-19 status, age in years and sex. Where HLA class I and class II types were available, the types were taken from metadata supplied by the sample provider, not from assay-based typing.

Samples from volunteer blood donors who had recovered from COVID-19 were contributed by a second Seattle source. Each collaborating institution followed its own protocols to collect whole blood in K2EDTA tubes. For TCRbeta analysis, collaborators shipped samples as frozen whole blood, isolated PBMCs, or DNA extracted from either of those sample types. The immunoSEQ Assay, a bias-controlled multiplex PCR, was used to amplify TCRbeta CDR3 regions from genomic DNA. Under the source paper's analysis protocol: The number of nucleated cells in each sample was estimated by amplification of reference gene primers within the assay. Sequence reads were collapsed and filtered to measure the absolute abundance of every unique TCRbeta CDR3 rearrangement. For each sample, productive Simpson clonality was calculated by taking the square root of Simpson's diversity index across productive rearrangements. Entries here come from immuneACCESS through TCRdb and include only in-frame sequences with V and J called. Some clones fail to appear in such tables; in the studies checked, an unresolved V gene covers under half of the shortfall, and the cause of the remainder is unknown. V and J calls and clone size follow that table, whereas D and trimming were derived from the DNA. The sample table holds around 300,000 clones, of which around 88% were seen once. The ten biggest clones cover less than 2.5% of the sample.

Concerning this clone: Its specific antigen is unknown. No quality values exist for individual bases; no much larger clone is one base distant.

Beyond this particular receptor, the publication reports: Clinical and demographic metadata were provided uncurated, with the amount varying by source and participant.

The source material was peripheral blood. The receptor was derived from a woman aged 25 to 39 who had recovered from COVID-19.

The sequenced DNA: TGTGCCAGCAGCTTGGACCAACAGGGAATCTCTGGAAACACCATATATTTT. Translated, this is CASSLDQQGISGNTIYF. The rearranged segments are TRBV5-4 and TRBJ1-3; the D gene is perhaps TRBD1, on 6 matching bases. Cut back by 0 bases and 0 bases, the V and J ends lie 13 bases apart. The CDR3 runs 17 residues from the cysteine to the phenylalanine. Here the CDR3 DNA is all that survives: 51 bases in frame from base 1. In the germline V gene (reference sequence), CDR1 corresponds to SGHNT and CDR2 to YYREEE.